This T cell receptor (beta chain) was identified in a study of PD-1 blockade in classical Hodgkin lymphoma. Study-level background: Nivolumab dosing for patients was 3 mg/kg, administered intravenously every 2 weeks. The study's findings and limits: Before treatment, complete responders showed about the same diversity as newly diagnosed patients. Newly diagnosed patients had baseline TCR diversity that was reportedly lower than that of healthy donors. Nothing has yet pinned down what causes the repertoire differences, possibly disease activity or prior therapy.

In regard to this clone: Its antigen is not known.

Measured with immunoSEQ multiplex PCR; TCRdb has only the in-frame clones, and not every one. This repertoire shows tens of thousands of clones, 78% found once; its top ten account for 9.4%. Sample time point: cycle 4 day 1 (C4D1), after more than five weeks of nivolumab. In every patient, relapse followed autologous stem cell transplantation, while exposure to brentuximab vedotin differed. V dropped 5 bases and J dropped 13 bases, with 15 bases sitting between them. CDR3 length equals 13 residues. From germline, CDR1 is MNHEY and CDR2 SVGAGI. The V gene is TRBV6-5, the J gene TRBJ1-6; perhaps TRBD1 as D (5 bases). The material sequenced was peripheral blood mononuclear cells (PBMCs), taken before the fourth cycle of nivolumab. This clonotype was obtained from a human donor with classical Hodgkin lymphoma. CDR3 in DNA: TGTGCCAGCAGTGGGATGGGGCCCGCTCCCCTCCACTTT. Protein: CASSGMGPAPLHF.